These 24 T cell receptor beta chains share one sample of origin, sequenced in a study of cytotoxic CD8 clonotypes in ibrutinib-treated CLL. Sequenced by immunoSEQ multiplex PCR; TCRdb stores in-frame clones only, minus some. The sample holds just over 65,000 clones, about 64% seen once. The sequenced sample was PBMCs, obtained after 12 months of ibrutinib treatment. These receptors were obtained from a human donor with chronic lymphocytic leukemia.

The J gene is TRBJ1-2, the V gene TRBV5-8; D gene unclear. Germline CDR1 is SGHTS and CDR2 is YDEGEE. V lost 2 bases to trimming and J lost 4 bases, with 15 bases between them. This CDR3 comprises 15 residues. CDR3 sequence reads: CASSFWQEGLYGYTF. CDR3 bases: TGTGCCAGCAGCTTTTGGCAGGAGGGCCTCTATGGCTACACCTTC.

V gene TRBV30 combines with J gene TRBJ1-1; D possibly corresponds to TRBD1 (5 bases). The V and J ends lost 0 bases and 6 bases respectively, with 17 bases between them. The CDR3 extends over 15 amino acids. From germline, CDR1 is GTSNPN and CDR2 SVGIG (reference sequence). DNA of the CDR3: TGTGCCTGGAGTGTACGGGTAGGGTGGGGCTCTGAAGCTTTCTTT. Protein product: CAWSVRVGWGSEAFF.

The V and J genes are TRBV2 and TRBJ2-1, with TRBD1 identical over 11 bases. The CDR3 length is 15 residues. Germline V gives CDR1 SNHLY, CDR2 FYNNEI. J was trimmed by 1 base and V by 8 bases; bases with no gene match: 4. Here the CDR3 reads CASPGQGVSYNEQFF. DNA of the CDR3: TGTGCCAGCCCGGGACAGGGGGTTTCCTACAATGAGCAGTTCTTC.

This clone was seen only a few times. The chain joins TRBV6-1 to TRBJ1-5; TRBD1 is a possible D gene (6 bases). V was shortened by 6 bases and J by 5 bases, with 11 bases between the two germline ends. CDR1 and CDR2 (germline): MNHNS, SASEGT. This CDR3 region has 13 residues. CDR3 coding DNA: TGTGCCAGCAGCGCAACAGGGTATCAGCCCCAGCATTTT. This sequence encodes CASSATGYQPQHF.

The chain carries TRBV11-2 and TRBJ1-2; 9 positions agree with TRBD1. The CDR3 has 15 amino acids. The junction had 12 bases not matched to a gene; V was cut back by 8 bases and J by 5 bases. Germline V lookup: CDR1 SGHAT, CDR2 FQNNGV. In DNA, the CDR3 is TGTGCCAGCCAACGGGGACAGGGCTTTTGGTATGGCTACACCTTC. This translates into CASQRGQGFWYGYTF.

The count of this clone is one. CDR3 sequence (DNA): TGTGCCACCAGCAGTAGTGATGGTGAGCAGTTCTTC. It specifies CATSSSDGEQFF. J is TRBJ2-1 and V is TRBV15; D gene unclear. With 3 bases removed from V and 9 bases from J, the gap between germline ends came to 9 bases. CDR3 size: 12 residues. Germline V gene sequence: CDR1 LNHNV, CDR2 YYDKDF (reference sequence).

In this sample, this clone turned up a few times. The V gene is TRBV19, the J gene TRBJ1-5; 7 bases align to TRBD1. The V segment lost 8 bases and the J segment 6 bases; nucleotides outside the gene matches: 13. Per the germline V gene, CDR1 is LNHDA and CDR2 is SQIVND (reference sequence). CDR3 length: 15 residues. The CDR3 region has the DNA TGTGCCAGTTCCCTTAACAGGGGAGTCGGTCAGCCCCAGCATTTT. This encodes CASSLNRGVGQPQHF. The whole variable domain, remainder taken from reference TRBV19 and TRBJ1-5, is DGGITQSPKYLFRKEGQNVTLSCEQNLNHDAMYWYRQDPGQGLRLIYYSQIVNDFQKGDIAEGYSVSREKKESFPLTVTSAQKNPTAFYLCASSLNRGVGQPQHFGDGTRLSIL.

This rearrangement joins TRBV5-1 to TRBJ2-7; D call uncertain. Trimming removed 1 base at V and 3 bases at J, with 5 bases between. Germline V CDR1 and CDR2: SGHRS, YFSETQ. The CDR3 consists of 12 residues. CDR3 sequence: CASSLLGYEQYF. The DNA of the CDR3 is TGCGCCAGCAGCTTGCTCGGCTACGAGCAGTACTTC.

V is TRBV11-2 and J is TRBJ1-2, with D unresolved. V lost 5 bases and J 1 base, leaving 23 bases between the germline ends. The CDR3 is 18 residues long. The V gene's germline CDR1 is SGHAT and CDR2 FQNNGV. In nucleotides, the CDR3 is TGTGCCAGCAGCCAACGCATACGGCGGACGGGCCTTAACTATGGCTACACCTTC. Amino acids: CASSQRIRRTGLNYGYTF.

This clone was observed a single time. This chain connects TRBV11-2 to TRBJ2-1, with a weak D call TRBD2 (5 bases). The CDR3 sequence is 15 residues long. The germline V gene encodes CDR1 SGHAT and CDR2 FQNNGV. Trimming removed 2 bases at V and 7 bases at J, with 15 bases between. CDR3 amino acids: CASSLTWSSGNEQFF. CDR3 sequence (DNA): TGTGCCAGCAGCTTAACCTGGAGTTCGGGGAATGAGCAGTTCTTC.

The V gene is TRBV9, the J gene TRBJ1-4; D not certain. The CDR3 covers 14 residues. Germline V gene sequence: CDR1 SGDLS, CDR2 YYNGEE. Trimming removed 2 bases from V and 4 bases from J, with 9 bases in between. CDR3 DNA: TGTGCCAGCAGCGTTCGGGCTCGTAATGAAAAACTGTTTTTT. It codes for CASSVRARNEKLFF.

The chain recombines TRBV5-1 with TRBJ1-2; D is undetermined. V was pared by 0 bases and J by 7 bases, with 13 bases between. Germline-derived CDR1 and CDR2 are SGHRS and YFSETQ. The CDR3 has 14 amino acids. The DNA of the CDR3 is TGCGCCAGCAGCTTGGCCCAGTCCCTGGGTGGCTACACCTTC. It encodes CASSLAQSLGGYTF.

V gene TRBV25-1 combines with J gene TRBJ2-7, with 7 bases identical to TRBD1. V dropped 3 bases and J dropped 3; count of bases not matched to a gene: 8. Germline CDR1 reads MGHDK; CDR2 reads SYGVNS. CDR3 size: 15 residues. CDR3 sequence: CASSDRGQRHYEQYF. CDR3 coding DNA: TGTGCCAGCAGTGACCGGGGACAGAGACACTACGAGCAGTACTTC.

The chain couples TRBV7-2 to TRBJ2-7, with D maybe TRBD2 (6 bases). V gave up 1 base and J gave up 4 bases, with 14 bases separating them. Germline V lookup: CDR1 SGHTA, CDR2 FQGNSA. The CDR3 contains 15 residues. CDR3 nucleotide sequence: TGTGCCAGCAGCTTAGTTAGCGGATCACCTTACGAGCAGTACTTC. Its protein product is CASSLVSGSPYEQYF.

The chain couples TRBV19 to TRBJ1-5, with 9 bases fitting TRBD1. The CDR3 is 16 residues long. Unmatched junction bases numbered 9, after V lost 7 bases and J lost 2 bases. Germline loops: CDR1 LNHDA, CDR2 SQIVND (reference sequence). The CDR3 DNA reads TGTGCCAGTAACCCGGGACAGGGATTCGGCAATCAGCCCCAGCATTTT. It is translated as CASNPGQGFGNQPQHF.

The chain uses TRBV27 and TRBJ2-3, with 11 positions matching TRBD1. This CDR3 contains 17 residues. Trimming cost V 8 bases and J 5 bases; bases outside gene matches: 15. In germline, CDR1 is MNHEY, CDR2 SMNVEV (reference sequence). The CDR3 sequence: CASARGDRGAWQDTQYF. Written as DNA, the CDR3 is TGTGCCAGCGCCCGAGGGGACAGGGGGGCGTGGCAAGATACGCAGTATTTT.

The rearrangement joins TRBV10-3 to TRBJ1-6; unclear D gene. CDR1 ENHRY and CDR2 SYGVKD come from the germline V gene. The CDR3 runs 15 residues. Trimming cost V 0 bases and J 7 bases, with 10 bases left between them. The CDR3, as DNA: TGTGCCATCAGTGAGTCGAGTGGGGTCAATTCACCCCTCCACTTT. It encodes CAISESSGVNSPLHF.

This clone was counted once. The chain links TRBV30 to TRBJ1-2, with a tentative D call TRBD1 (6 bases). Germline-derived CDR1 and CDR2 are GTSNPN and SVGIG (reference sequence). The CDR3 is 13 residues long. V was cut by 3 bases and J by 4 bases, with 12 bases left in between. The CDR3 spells CAWSQGSFYGYTF. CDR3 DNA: TGTGCCTGGAGCCAGGGGAGTTTCTATGGCTACACCTTC.

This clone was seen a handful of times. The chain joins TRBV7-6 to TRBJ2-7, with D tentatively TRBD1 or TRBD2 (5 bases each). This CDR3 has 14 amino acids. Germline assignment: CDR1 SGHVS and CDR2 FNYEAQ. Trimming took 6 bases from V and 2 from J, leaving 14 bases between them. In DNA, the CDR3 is TGTGCCAGCAGGAGGGACCCCGGGGCCTACGAGCAGTACTTC. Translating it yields CASRRDPGAYEQYF. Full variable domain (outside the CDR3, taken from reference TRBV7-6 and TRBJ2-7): GAGVSQSPRYKVTKRGQDVALRCDPISGHVSLYWYRQALGQGPEFLTYFNYEAQQDKSGLPNDRFSAERPEGSISTLTIQRTEQRDSAMYRCASRRDPGAYEQYFGPGTRLTVT.

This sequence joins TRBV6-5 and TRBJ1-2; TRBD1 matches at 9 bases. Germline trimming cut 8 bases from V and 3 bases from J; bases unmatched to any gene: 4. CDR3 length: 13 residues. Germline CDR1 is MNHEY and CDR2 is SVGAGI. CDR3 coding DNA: TGTGCCAGCGGGGACAGGGTCGACTATGGCTACACCTTC. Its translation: CASGDRVDYGYTF.

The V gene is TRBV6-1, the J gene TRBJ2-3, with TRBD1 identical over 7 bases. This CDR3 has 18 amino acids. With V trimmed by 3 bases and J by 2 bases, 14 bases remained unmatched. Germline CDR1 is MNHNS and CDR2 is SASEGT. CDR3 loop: CASSERRGGPLLTDTQYF. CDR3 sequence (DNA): TGTGCCAGCAGTGAGCGGCGAGGGGGCCCCCTCCTCACAGATACGCAGTATTTT.

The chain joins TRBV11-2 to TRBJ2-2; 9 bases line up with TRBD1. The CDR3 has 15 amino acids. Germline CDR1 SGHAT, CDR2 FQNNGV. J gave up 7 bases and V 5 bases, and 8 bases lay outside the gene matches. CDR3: CASSPRDRDVGELFF. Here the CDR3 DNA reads TGTGCCAGCAGCCCTAGGGACAGGGATGTCGGGGAGCTGTTTTTT. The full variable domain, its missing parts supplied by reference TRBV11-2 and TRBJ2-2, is EAGVAQSPRYKIIEKRQSVAFWCNPISGHATLYWYQQILGQGPKLLIQFQNNGVVDDSQLPKDRFSAERLKGVDSTLKIQPAKLEDSAVYLCASSPRDRDVGELFFGEGSRLTVL.

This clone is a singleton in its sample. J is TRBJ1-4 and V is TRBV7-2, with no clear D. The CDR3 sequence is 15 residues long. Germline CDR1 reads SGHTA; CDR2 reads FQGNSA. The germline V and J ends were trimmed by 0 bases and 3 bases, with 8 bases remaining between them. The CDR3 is CASSLAQYPNEKLFF. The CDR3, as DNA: TGTGCCAGCAGCTTAGCGCAGTATCCTAATGAAAAACTGTTTTTT.

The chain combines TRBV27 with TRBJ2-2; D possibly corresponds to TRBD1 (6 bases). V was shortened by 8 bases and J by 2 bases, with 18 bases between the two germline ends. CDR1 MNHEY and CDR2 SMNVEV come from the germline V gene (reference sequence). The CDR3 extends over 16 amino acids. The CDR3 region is CASYSPGQVNTGELFF. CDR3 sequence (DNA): TGTGCCAGCTATAGTCCGGGACAAGTAAACACCGGGGAGCTGTTTTTT.